Described below is a single T cell receptor (beta chain) sequence and its context. Its antigen is unknown. No base qualities exist here, and no much larger clone lies one base off it. This entry is derived from a study of blood T cell repertoires in COVID-19 (dated by TCRdb to the early 2020s). About the study as a whole: The collaborator samples originated in the United States, Italy and Spain and spanned the acute and convalescent phases of COVID-19. Subjects who had been exposed to COVID-19, were actively infected with it, or had recovered from it provided the deeply sampled blood TCRbeta repertoires that made up the dataset. The repertoires were released in a freely available public database meant as a resource for research on the immune response to SARS-CoV-2. Samples came from the ongoing ImmuneRACE study (first 160 participants) plus 1,254 subjects from 6 global collaborators. Where available, HLA class I and class II types were taken from metadata supplied by the sample provider and were not determined by assay-based typing. The prospective study material was composed of cDNA or gDNA derived from T cells, B-cell-depleted T cells, or PBMCs. A de-identified subject ID, COVID-19 status, age in years and sex were almost always included in the sample metadata. On the study overall, not on this receptor specifically: The amount of clinical and demographic metadata varied by source and participant and was provided uncurated.

The immunoSEQ Assay, a bias-controlled multiplex PCR, was used to amplify TCRbeta CDR3 regions from genomic DNA. Regarding the original processing steps: The number of nucleated cells in each sample was estimated from the amplification of reference gene primers within the assay. Sequence reads were collapsed and filtered to measure the absolute abundance of every unique TCRbeta CDR3 rearrangement. Productive Simpson clonality was computed per sample as the square root of Simpson's diversity index over productive rearrangements. TCRdb provides this immuneACCESS table in a form limited to in-frame rearrangements. Some clones are lacking; in checked studies, under half of them reflect an unresolved V gene, and why the rest are absent is not known. D and trimming come from the DNA, and the V and J calls and clone size come from that table. A total of hundreds of thousands of clones appear in this sample, around 85% of them only once. More than 8% of the sample comes from the top ten.

Taken from cysteine to phenylalanine, the CDR3 has 14 residues. Of all the DNA, just the CDR3 is kept, 42 bases in frame from base 1. V is pared back by 4 bases and J by 2 bases, with 9 bases lying between the germline termini. Per the germline V gene, SNHLY is the CDR1 and FYNNEI is the CDR2. Each collaborating institution followed its own protocols to collect whole blood in K2EDTA tubes. For TCRbeta analysis, collaborators shipped samples as frozen whole blood, isolated PBMCs, or DNA extracted from either of those sample types. Sequenced: peripheral blood. The chain couples TRBV2 to TRBJ1-3; the D gene identity is not certain. This receptor was obtained from a woman aged 80 or older with acute or convalescent COVID-19. Read as DNA, the sequence is TGTGCCAGCAGTGTTGGGCAGGCTGGAAACACCATATATTTT. Translated, it reads CASSVGQAGNTIYF.